This entry lists 2 T cell receptor beta chains sequenced from one sample in a study of cytomegalovirus exposure and HLA in healthy donors. Researchers ran the PCR with 60 Vbeta and 13 Jbeta primers. This table comes from immunoSEQ multiplex PCR, and its TCRdb copy is limited to in-frame clones, with some not included. The sample includes some 89,000 clones. Material: PBMCs. Receptor source: a woman aged 30 to 39 in good health and CMV-seronegative.

This chain connects TRBV7-9 to TRBJ2-7, with 8 bases fitting TRBD2. CDR3 size: 16 residues. V gave up 8 bases and J gave up 6 bases; unmatched junction bases: 18. The germline V gene has CDR1 SEHNR and CDR2 FQNEAQ (reference sequence). CDR3 nucleotide sequence: TGTGCCAGCTCCCGGGGGGGTCCGGGGCTTGGGGGCGAGCAGTACTTC. It is translated as CASSRGGPGLGGEQYF.

V usage is TRBV4-1 and J usage is TRBJ2-3; D is unclear. The germline CDR1 and CDR2 sequences are MGHRA and YSYEKL. The CDR3 is 17 amino acids. V dropped 0 bases and J dropped 0 bases, with 13 bases sitting between them. This chain's CDR3 is CASSQDLVGASTDTQYF. Here the CDR3 DNA reads TGCGCCAGCAGCCAAGATCTGGTCGGAGCAAGCACAGATACGCAGTATTTT.